Below, 14 T cell receptor beta chains from the same sample are listed, as sequenced in a study of cytomegalovirus exposure and HLA in healthy donors. The primer mix had 60 Vbeta and 13 Jbeta primers. Measured with immunoSEQ multiplex PCR; TCRdb has only the in-frame clones, and not every one. The table has 200,000 to 250,000 clones, 65% to 85% seen once. The sample was PBMCs. These receptors all stem from a man aged 30-40 years in good health and CMV-seronegative.

The rearrangement joins TRBV29-1 to TRBJ2-7; D is perhaps TRBD1 (5 bases). The CDR3 is 13 residues long. V lost 1 base and J 6 bases, leaving 13 bases between the germline ends. Germline V gives CDR1 SQVTM, CDR2 ANQGSEA. The CDR3 protein is CSVEGQGGAEQYF. The CDR3 nucleotides are TGCAGCGTTGAAGGGCAGGGCGGAGCCGAGCAGTACTTC.

The V and J genes are TRBV28 and TRBJ1-6, with D possibly matching TRBD1 (5 bases). Trimming pared 8 bases from V and 0 bases from J, leaving 11 bases between. Germline lookup yields CDR1 MDHEN and CDR2 SYDVKM. The CDR3 runs to 15 residues. In DNA form, the CDR3 reads TGTGCCAGCTGCCGACAGAGCTCCTATAATTCACCCCTCCACTTT. This translates into CASCRQSSYNSPLHF.

This clone has only a few counts. The chain uses TRBV7-9 and TRBJ2-7, with D perhaps TRBD2 (5 bases). CDR3 length: 13 amino acids. CDR1 is SEHNR, CDR2 FQNEAQ, per germline (reference sequence). Trimming left V 2 bases short and J 6 bases short, with 11 bases between. The DNA of the CDR3 is TGTGCCAGCAGCTTAATCGTCGGGGTCGAGCAGTACTTC. This sequence encodes CASSLIVGVEQYF.

The chain carries TRBV6-6 and TRBJ1-2; D is unresolved. The CDR3 contains 16 residues. The germline V gene encodes CDR1 MNHNY and CDR2 SVGAGI (reference sequence). Trimming removed 5 bases at V and 4 bases at J, with 20 bases between. The CDR3 sequence is CASSPHRVTLFYGYTF. The DNA for the CDR3 is TGTGCCAGCAGTCCCCATCGGGTTACCCTCTTCTATGGCTACACCTTC.

The rearrangement joins TRBV19 to TRBJ1-5; no definite D call. The germline V gene has CDR1 LNHDA and CDR2 SQIVND (reference sequence). The CDR3 spans 12 residues. The germline V and J ends were trimmed by 5 bases and 8 bases, with 10 bases remaining between them. The CDR3 sequence is CASSRTGEPQHF. As DNA, the CDR3 is TGTGCCAGTAGTCGGACCGGGGAGCCCCAGCATTTT.

The chain carries TRBV10-3 and TRBJ1-1; D uncertain. Between the trimmed V and J ends, which lost 2 bases and 5 bases, there was a span of 6 bases. The CDR3 is 12 residues long. CDR1 is ENHRY and CDR2 is SYGVKD in the germline V gene. CDR3 nucleotide sequence: TGTGCCATCAGTGAGGCGGGGACTGAAGCTTTCTTT. This gives the protein CAISEAGTEAFF.

The V call is TRBV13, the J call TRBJ2-7; D is possibly TRBD1 (5 bases). This CDR3 has 12 amino acids. V lost 1 base and J 6 bases, leaving 7 bases between the germline ends. The germline V gene has CDR1 PRHDT and CDR2 FYEKMQ (reference sequence). CDR3 sequence (DNA): TGTGCCAGCAGCTTAGAAGGGGCCGAGCAGTACTTC. Translating it yields CASSLEGAEQYF.

The V and J genes are TRBV7-8 and TRBJ2-7, with D unclear. V shed 3 bases and J shed 3 bases, with 12 bases lying between them. The CDR3 contains 14 residues. From germline, CDR1 is SGHVS and CDR2 FQNEAQ. The CDR3 DNA sequence: TGTGCCAGCAGCTTGGGCAGATTCTACTACGAGCAGTACTTC. Encoded protein: CASSLGRFYYEQYF.

V and J are TRBV5-1 and TRBJ2-1; TRBD2 aligns across 13 bases. CDR3 length: 16 residues. Trimming removed 5 bases from V and 7 bases from J; junction bases left unmatched: 9. Germline V gene data show CDR1 as SGHRS and CDR2 as YFSETQ. In DNA form, the CDR3 reads TGCGCCAGCAGTTCCCTGGGGGGACTAGCGGGGAATGAGCAGTTCTTC. Protein: CASSSLGGLAGNEQFF.

This rearrangement joins TRBV7-6 to TRBJ2-7; 9 bases fit TRBD1. The length of the CDR3 is 18 residues. J gave up 2 bases and V 5 bases, and 16 bases lay outside the gene matches. CDR1 SGHVS and CDR2 FNYEAQ come from the germline V gene. CDR3 residues: CASSRSVGQGPQTYEQYF. The CDR3 DNA reads as TGTGCCAGCAGCCGTTCCGTGGGACAGGGTCCACAGACCTACGAGCAGTACTTC.

For this clone: A junction boundary mismatches the germline segment, possibly from a read error. The rearrangement joins TRBV7-7 to TRBJ1-1, with D tentatively TRBD1 (6 bases). Germline V gives CDR1 SSHAT, CDR2 FNYEAQ (reference sequence). The CDR3 is 15 residues long. This chain's CDR3 is CASNTGQNLNTEAFF. The CDR3 DNA is TGTGCTAGCAACACGGGACAAAACTTGAACACTGAAGCTTTCTTT.

This rearrangement joins TRBV6-6 to TRBJ1-4, with D maybe TRBD1 (5 bases). The germline V gene encodes CDR1 MNHNY and CDR2 SVGAGI (reference sequence). The CDR3 covers 16 residues. Trimming cost V 4 bases and J 8 bases, with 20 bases left between them. The DNA of the CDR3 is TGTGCCAGCAGTTCCCTAGGCTTGGTCGGGGGGGAAAAACTGTTTTTT. Translating gives CASSSLGLVGGEKLFF.

This clone was detected a few times. The CDR3 here is CASSLSGQGYGYTF. The CDR3, as DNA: TGTGCCAGCAGTTTATCAGGACAGGGCTATGGCTACACCTTC. The V call is TRBV27, the J call TRBJ1-2, with 8 nucleotides matching TRBD1. The J segment lost 4 bases and the V segment lost 0 bases, leaving 1 base of the junction unmatched. The germline CDR1 and CDR2 sequences are MNHEY and SMNVEV (reference sequence). The CDR3 has 14 amino acids.

V and J are TRBV9 and TRBJ2-7, with 11 bases lining up with TRBD2. V was pared by 0 bases and J by 0 bases, with 11 bases of the junction left unmatched. Germline V lookup: CDR1 SGDLS, CDR2 YYNGEE. The CDR3 consists of 19 residues. The CDR3 nucleotides read TGTGCCAGCAGCGTAGGGGCCGGCCTAGCGGGGGGAATCTCCTACGAGCAGTACTTC. Amino acid sequence: CASSVGAGLAGGISYEQYF.